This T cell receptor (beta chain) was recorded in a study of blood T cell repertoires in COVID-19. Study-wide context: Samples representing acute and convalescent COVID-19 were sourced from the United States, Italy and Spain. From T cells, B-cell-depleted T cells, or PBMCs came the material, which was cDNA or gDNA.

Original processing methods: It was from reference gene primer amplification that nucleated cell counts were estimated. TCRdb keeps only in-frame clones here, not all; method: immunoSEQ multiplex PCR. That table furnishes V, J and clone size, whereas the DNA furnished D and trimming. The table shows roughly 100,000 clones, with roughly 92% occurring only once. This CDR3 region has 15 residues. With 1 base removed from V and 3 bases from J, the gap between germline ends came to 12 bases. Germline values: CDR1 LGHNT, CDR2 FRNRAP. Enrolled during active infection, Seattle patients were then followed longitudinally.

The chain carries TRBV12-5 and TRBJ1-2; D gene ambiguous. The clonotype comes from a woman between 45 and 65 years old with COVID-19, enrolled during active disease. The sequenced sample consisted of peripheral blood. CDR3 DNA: TGTGCTAGTGGTTTGGGAGGGATAGGTGACTATGGCTACACCTTC. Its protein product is CASGLGGIGDYGYTF.